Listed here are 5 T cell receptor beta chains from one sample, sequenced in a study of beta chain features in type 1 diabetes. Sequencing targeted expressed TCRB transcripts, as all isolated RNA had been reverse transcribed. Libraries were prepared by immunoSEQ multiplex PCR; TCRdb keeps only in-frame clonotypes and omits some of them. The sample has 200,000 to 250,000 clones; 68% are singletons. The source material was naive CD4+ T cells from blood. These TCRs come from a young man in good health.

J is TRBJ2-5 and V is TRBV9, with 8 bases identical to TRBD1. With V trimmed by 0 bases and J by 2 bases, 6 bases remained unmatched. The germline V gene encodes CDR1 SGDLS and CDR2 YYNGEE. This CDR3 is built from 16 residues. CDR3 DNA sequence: TGTGCCAGCAGCGTAGCGCAGGGGGCTCCTCAAGAGACCCAGTACTTC. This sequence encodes CASSVAQGAPQETQYF. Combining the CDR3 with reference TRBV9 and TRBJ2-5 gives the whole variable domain DSGVTQTPKHLITATGQRVTLRCSPRSGDLSVYWYQQSLDQGLQFLIQYYNGEERAKGNILERFSAQQFPDLHSELNLSSLELGDSALYFCASSVAQGAPQETQYFGPGTRLLVL.

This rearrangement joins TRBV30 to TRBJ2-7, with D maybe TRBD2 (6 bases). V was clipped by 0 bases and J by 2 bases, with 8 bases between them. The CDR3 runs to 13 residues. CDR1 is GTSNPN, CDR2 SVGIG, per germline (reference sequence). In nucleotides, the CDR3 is TGTGCCTGGAGTGTACGCGGGGCCTACGAGCAGTACTTC. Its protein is CAWSVRGAYEQYF.

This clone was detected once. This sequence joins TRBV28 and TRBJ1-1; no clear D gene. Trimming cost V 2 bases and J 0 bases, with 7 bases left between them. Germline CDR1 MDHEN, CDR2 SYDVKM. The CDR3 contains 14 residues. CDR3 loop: CASSLTTLNTEAFF. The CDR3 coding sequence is TGTGCCAGCAGTTTAACCACCTTGAACACTGAAGCTTTCTTT.

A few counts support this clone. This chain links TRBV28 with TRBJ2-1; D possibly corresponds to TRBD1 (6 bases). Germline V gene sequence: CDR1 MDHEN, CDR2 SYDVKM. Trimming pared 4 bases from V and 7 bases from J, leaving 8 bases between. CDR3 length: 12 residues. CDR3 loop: CASSYRVNEQFF. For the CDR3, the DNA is TGTGCCAGCAGTTACAGGGTAAATGAGCAGTTCTTC. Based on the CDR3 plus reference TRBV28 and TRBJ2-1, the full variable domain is DVKVTQSSRYLVKRTGEKVFLECVQDMDHENMFWYRQDPGLGLRLIYFSYDVKMKEKGDIPEGYSVSREKKERFSLILESASTNQTSMYLCASSYRVNEQFFGPGTRLTVL.

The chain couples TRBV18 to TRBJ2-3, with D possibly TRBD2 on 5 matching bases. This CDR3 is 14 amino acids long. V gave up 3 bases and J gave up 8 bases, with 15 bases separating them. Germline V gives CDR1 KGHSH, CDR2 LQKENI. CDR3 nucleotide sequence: TGTGCCAGCTCACCCCCCGGTGAGGGTGGTACGCAGTATTTT. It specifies CASSPPGEGGTQYF.